Presented here are 25 T cell receptor beta chains from one specimen sequenced in a study of blood T cell repertoires in COVID-19. Some clones are missing from TCRdb's copy, which holds only in-frame ones; the method was immunoSEQ multiplex PCR. The top ten clones hold 2% to 3% of a sample with around 42,000 clones, around 85% of them seen once. The specimen was peripheral blood. These TCRs come from an older woman with acute or convalescent COVID-19.

The V gene is TRBV24-1, the J gene TRBJ1-1, with D perhaps matching TRBD1 (6 bases). Trimming cost V 7 bases and J 1 base, with 15 bases left between them. Germline CDR1 KGHDR, CDR2 SFDVKD. The CDR3 extends over 15 amino acids. The CDR3 bases are TGTGCCACCAGCCGTGGCAGGGGTGGGAACACTGAAGCTTTCTTT. Protein product: CATSRGRGGNTEAFF.

This rearrangement joins TRBV19 to TRBJ1-2; D remains unclear. V was clipped by 4 bases and J by 4 bases, with 7 bases between them. CDR3 length equals 12 residues. The germline CDR1 and CDR2 sequences are LNHDA and SQIVND (reference sequence). The CDR3 nucleotides are TGTGCCAGTAGTAACTACCCCTATGGCTACACCTTC. Protein product: CASSNYPYGYTF.

The rearrangement joins TRBV9 to TRBJ2-2; D possibly corresponds to TRBD1 (6 bases). This CDR3 has 16 amino acids. V was pared by 4 bases and J by 0 bases, with 13 bases between. Per the germline V gene, CDR1 is SGDLS and CDR2 is YYNGEE. CDR3 amino acids: CASSPRDTANTGELFF. CDR3 nucleotide sequence: TGTGCCAGCAGCCCAAGGGACACCGCGAACACCGGGGAGCTGTTTTTT.

The genes are TRBV27 and TRBJ1-2, with a weak D call TRBD1 (5 bases). The CDR3 covers 13 residues. From germline, CDR1 is MNHEY and CDR2 SMNVEV (reference sequence). The V gene lost 2 bases and the J gene lost 5 bases, with 9 bases spanning the gap. CDR3 nucleotides: TGTGCCAGCAGTTTAAAGGCAGGGTATGGCTACACCTTC. This encodes CASSLKAGYGYTF.

V and J are TRBV7-2 and TRBJ2-5; maybe TRBD1 (5 bases). Trimming removed 1 base at V and 5 bases at J, with 8 bases between. This CDR3 has 13 residues. Germline V gene sequence: CDR1 SGHTA, CDR2 FQGNSA. DNA of the CDR3: TGTGCCAGCAGCTTAGGACAGAGGGAGACCCAGTACTTC. Its translation: CASSLGQRETQYF. The whole variable domain, remainder taken from reference TRBV7-2 and TRBJ2-5, is GAGVSQSPSNKVTEKGKDVELRCDPISGHTALYWYRQSLGQGLEFLIYFQGNSAPDKSGLPSDRFSAERTGGSVSTLTIQRTQQEDSAVYLCASSLGQRETQYFGPGTRLLVL.

The J gene is TRBJ2-1, the V gene TRBV7-9, with 7 bases matching TRBD1. V gave up 3 bases and J gave up 8 bases; unmatched junction bases: 7. Germline lookup yields CDR1 SEHNR and CDR2 FQNEAQ (reference sequence). This CDR3 spans 14 amino acids. The CDR3 is CASSLRTGGDEQFF. CDR3 bases: TGTGCCAGCAGCTTGAGGACAGGTGGGGATGAGCAGTTCTTC.

In this sample, this clone turned up a few times. The chain links TRBV7-8 to TRBJ1-5, with D perhaps matching TRBD1 (6 bases). Trimming left V 4 bases short and J 3 bases short, with 7 bases between. Per germline, CDR1 SGHVS and CDR2 FQNEAQ. CDR3 size: 13 residues. Here the CDR3 DNA reads TGTGCCAGCAGCTGGGACACCAATCAGCCCCAGCATTTT. Amino acids: CASSWDTNQPQHF.

The chain carries TRBV13 and TRBJ1-2; tentative D call: TRBD1 (6 bases). Per the germline V gene, CDR1 is PRHDT and CDR2 is FYEKMQ (reference sequence). This CDR3 region has 13 residues. V dropped 5 bases and J dropped 7 bases, with 14 bases sitting between them. This CDR3 reads CASSQNRVPGYTF. The CDR3 DNA follows: TGTGCCAGCAGCCAAAACAGGGTTCCTGGCTACACCTTC.

This clone was seen a few times. The genes are TRBV6-1 and TRBJ2-2, with D possibly matching TRBD2 (5 bases). Germline CDR1 is MNHNS and CDR2 is SASEGT. The CDR3 contains 13 residues. Deletions cut 2 bases from V and 7 bases from J, with 8 bases between. The CDR3 DNA follows: TGTGCCAGCAGTGAACTAGCCCACGGGGAGCTGTTTTTT. Protein: CASSELAHGELFF.

This chain links TRBV10-2 with TRBJ1-5; a weak D match, TRBD1 (6 bases). Germline CDR1 and CDR2: WSHSY and SAAADI. V was pared by 6 bases and J by 6 bases, with 18 bases between. CDR3 length equals 15 residues. This CDR3 is CASSVGTGTGQPQHF. CDR3 nucleotide sequence: TGCGCCAGCAGCGTAGGCACAGGGACGGGTCAGCCCCAGCATTTT.

The chain joins TRBV5-1 to TRBJ2-5; D might be TRBD2 (5 bases). This CDR3 has 16 residues. Germline V gene data show CDR1 as SGHRS and CDR2 as YFSETQ. V lost 4 bases and J lost 2, with 18 bases in between. The CDR3 here is CASSPARVSRQETQYF. In DNA form, the CDR3 reads TGCGCCAGCAGCCCCGCGAGGGTCTCAAGGCAAGAGACCCAGTACTTC.

This rearrangement joins TRBV3-1 (or the pseudogene TRBV3-2) to TRBJ1-2, with TRBD1 identical over 8 bases. CDR1 is LGHDT, CDR2 YNNKEL, per germline (reference sequence). V shed 3 bases and J 8 bases; nucleotides not matched to a gene: 14. The CDR3 loop spans 16 amino acids. The CDR3 coding sequence is TGTGCCAGCAGCCAGGCATCTCAGGGGGCGGGCGGGGGCTACACCTTC. As protein: CASSQASQGAGGGYTF.

V gene TRBV19 combines with J gene TRBJ2-4, with D perhaps TRBD2 (5 bases). CDR1 is LNHDA and CDR2 is SQIVND in the germline V gene (reference sequence). The CDR3 is made up of 15 amino acids. Trimming stripped 3 bases from V and 2 bases from J, with 11 bases between. The CDR3 loop reads CASSMEDRPKNIQYF. The DNA for the CDR3 is TGTGCCAGTAGTATGGAGGACCGTCCCAAAAACATTCAGTACTTC. The whole variable domain, filled in from reference TRBV19 and TRBJ2-4, reads DGGITQSPKYLFRKEGQNVTLSCEQNLNHDAMYWYRQDPGQGLRLIYYSQIVNDFQKGDIAEGYSVSREKKESFPLTVTSAQKNPTAFYLCASSMEDRPKNIQYFGAGTRLSVL.

The chain combines TRBV6-5 with TRBJ2-7; TRBD2 matches 9 bases. Germline V gene sequence: CDR1 MNHEY, CDR2 SVGAGI. The ends lost 4 bases at V and 2 bases at J; junction bases unmatched: 6. The CDR3 is made up of 15 amino acids. CDR3 region: CASSSPSGATYEQYF. The DNA of the CDR3 is TGTGCCAGCAGTTCACCTAGCGGGGCAACCTACGAGCAGTACTTC.

V usage is TRBV18 and J usage is TRBJ1-5, with D hard to call. The CDR3 loop spans 15 amino acids. Germline values: CDR1 KGHSH, CDR2 LQKENI. V was shortened by 3 bases and J by 3 bases, with 12 bases between the two germline ends. The CDR3 nucleotides are TGTGCCAGCTCACCGGGCAGATCGGACAATCAGCCCCAGCATTTT. Encoded protein: CASSPGRSDNQPQHF.

This clone was found a few times. The chain is built from TRBV9 and TRBJ2-3; 9 bases match TRBD1. Germline lookup yields CDR1 SGDLS and CDR2 YYNGEE. V shed 3 bases, J shed 7 bases, and the junction held 6 bases outside the gene matches. The CDR3 runs 14 residues. The CDR3 loop is CASSAGTGLNTQYF. The CDR3 coding sequence is TGTGCCAGCAGCGCCGGGACAGGGTTAAATACGCAGTATTTT.

The chain is built from TRBV19 and TRBJ2-7, with 7 bases identical to TRBD1. The length of the CDR3 is 13 residues. V gave up 6 bases and J gave up 1 base; unmatched junction bases: 3. CDR1 LNHDA and CDR2 SQIVND come from the germline V gene (reference sequence). In nucleotides, the CDR3 is TGTGCCAGTAGGAGACAGGGATCCTACGAGCAGTACTTC. Translation: CASRRQGSYEQYF.

The V gene is TRBV6-5, the J gene TRBJ1-1, with 7 bases identical to TRBD1. The junction had 8 bases not matched to a gene; V was cut back by 6 bases and J by 7 bases. This CDR3 spans 13 amino acids. The germline V gene encodes CDR1 MNHEY and CDR2 SVGAGI. The CDR3 sequence: CASRTGYPIEAFF. CDR3 nucleotide sequence: TGTGCCAGCAGGACAGGGTATCCAATTGAAGCTTTCTTT.

The chain is built from TRBV19 and TRBJ2-7, with a tentative D call TRBD2 (6 bases). V was shortened by 6 bases and J by 3 bases, with 15 bases between the two germline ends. Germline CDR1 and CDR2: LNHDA and SQIVND (reference sequence). The CDR3 covers 14 residues. CDR3 bases: TGTGCCAGTAGACTGGTCGGGAGTAGCTACGAGCAGTACTTC. The encoded protein is CASRLVGSSYEQYF.

This chain connects TRBV9 to TRBJ1-1, with 8 nucleotides matching TRBD1. J was trimmed by 11 bases and V by 4 bases; bases with no gene match: 10. CDR3 length equals 13 residues. CDR1 and CDR2 from the germline V gene are SGDLS and YYNGEE. The CDR3 region has the DNA TGTGCCAGCAGCTCCAGGACAGGGCAACGCGCTTTCTTT. Its translation is CASSSRTGQRAFF.

The V and J genes are TRBV6-5 and TRBJ2-3; 7 positions match TRBD1. The CDR3 length is 13 residues. Looked up from germline, CDR1 is MNHEY and CDR2 is SVGAGI. The V gene end was trimmed by 6 bases and the J gene end by 4 bases; junction bases not matched to a gene: 4. The DNA for the CDR3 is TGTGCCAGCAGCTTGACAGGGTCAGATACGCAGTATTTT. Translating it yields CASSLTGSDTQYF.

Comments on this clone: A junction boundary mismatches the germline segment, possibly from a read error. The V gene is TRBV7-9, the J gene TRBJ2-7; 7 positions match TRBD2. This CDR3 has 14 residues. Germline V gene sequence: CDR1 SEHNR, CDR2 FQNEAQ (reference sequence). The CDR3 here is CASSSLTSSHEQYF. In DNA, the CDR3 is TGTGCCAGCAGCTCCTTGACTAGCTCCCACGAGCAGTACTTC. Supplemented by reference TRBV7-9 and TRBJ2-7, the full variable domain reads DTGVSQNPRHKITKRGQNVTFRCDPISEHNRLYWYRQTLGQGPEFLTYFQNEAQLEKSRLLSDRFSAERPKGSFSTLEIQRTEQGDSAMYLCASSSLTSSHEQYFGPGTRLTVT.

The chain has TRBV28 and TRBJ1-1; no definite D call. CDR1 MDHEN and CDR2 SYDVKM come from the germline V gene. The CDR3 is 13 amino acids. The V and J ends lost 5 bases and 4 bases respectively, with 11 bases between them. Written as DNA, the CDR3 is TGTGCCAGCAGTCCCCAAGTCGGCACTGAAGCTTTCTTT. Its protein is CASSPQVGTEAFF. The full variable domain, in which reference TRBV28 and TRBJ1-1 provide the parts outside the CDR3, is DVKVTQSSRYLVKRTGEKVFLECVQDMDHENMFWYRQDPGLGLRLIYFSYDVKMKEKGDIPEGYSVSREKKERFSLILESASTNQTSMYLCASSPQVGTEAFFGQGTRLTVV.

The CDR3 nucleotides read TGTGCCAGCTCACCGGGACAGGGGAATGGCTACACCTTC. Translation: CASSPGQGNGYTF. The chain has TRBV18 and TRBJ1-2, with 10 bases lining up with TRBD1. Germline-derived CDR1 and CDR2 are KGHSH and LQKENI. V shed 3 bases, J shed 6 bases, and the junction held 1 base outside the gene matches. This CDR3 has 13 residues.

The chain recombines TRBV5-6 with TRBJ2-3; possibly TRBD1 for D (6 bases). The CDR3 sequence is 14 residues long. Trimming shortened V by 6 bases and J by 0 bases, and 11 bases separated the two germline ends. Germline CDR1 SGHDT, CDR2 YYEEEE. Here the CDR3 reads CASNNRASTDTQYF. The CDR3 DNA reads as TGTGCCAGCAATAACAGGGCTAGCACAGATACGCAGTATTTT.